This T cell receptor (beta chain) came from a study of regulatory T cells (dated by TCRdb to the late 2010s). With regard to the full study: Between CD3G-deficient patients and healthy controls, the study compared T-cell receptor beta repertoires in sorted regulatory T cells, conventional CD4+ T cells and CD8+ T cells.

The multiplex PCR relied on 52 forward TRBV primers and 13 reverse TRBJ primers, and amplification bias was corrected through assay-based and computational methods. Rearranged TRB loci were amplified from genomic DNA by multiplex PCR within the immunoSEQ assay. Sequencing of the TRB amplicons was done on an Illumina HiSeq platform. The source study handled its data this way. Raw sequences were error-filtered and aligned to reference gene sequences by custom algorithms and were subsequently analyzed with the immunoSEQ online tools. Frequencies of productive and nonproductive TRB rearrangements were assessed among unique sequences as well as among total sequences. The likelihood of self-reactivity was estimated by examining two features, hydrophobicity and amino acid composition, of TRB CDR3 positions 6 and 7. Prism software was used to run t tests, Mann-Whitney tests or two-way ANOVA for comparisons between groups. This immuneACCESS table, as held by TCRdb, lists in-frame sequences with V and J called but not all clones. Of the missing ones, under half trace to an unresolved V gene in checked studies; the others have no known cause. D and trimming come from the DNA, and the V and J calls and clone size come from that table. Present in this sample are around 15,000 clones, 84% of which were seen just once. The biggest ten clones account for around 8% of the sample.

The CDR3 sequence holds 16 residues, the cysteine and phenylalanine included. Left in the record is the CDR3 DNA by itself, 48 bases read in frame from the first base. Unmatched junction bases come to 3, with V trimmed by 3 bases and J by 3 bases. The germline V gene yields MDHEN for CDR1 and SYDVKM for CDR2. Study-level results and caveats: In patients, repertoires had restricted unique TRB V-J pairs and skewed V and J gene usage, with regulatory T cells showing the most marked changes. Hydrophobic residues at CDR3 positions 6 and 7 were enriched in conventional CD4+ T cells from CD3G-deficient patients, suggesting more self-reactive specificities.

Evidence of autoimmunity was present in all CD3G-deficient patients, and the autoimmunity was more severe in two of the patients. Patients were tested at ages ranging from 2 to 39 years, and reduced naive and increased memory CD4+ and CD8+ T-cell proportions were found in the patients. CD4+ cells were FACS-sorted into CD25-high CD127-low regulatory T cells and CD25-low CD127-high conventional CD4+ T cells. The patient group comprised 5 or 6 individuals with CD3G deficiency. Patient samples and clinical data were obtained from an international physician network spanning the United States, Europe and Asia. Ficoll density separation was used to isolate peripheral blood mononuclear cells. This clone was seen a handful of times. Its antigen specificity is not known. Base qualities are missing; no much larger clone stands one base away.

The chain uses TRBV28 and TRBJ1-5; the central 12 bases match TRBD1. This sequence originates from a person aged 25 to 39 with CD3G deficiency. Sequenced: conventional CD4+ T cells sorted from blood. The CDR3 in this case is CASSFGTGGFNQPQHF. Read as DNA, the sequence is TGTGCCAGCAGTTTCGGGACAGGGGGCTTCAATCAGCCCCAGCATTTT.